The 11 T cell receptor beta chains below come from one sample, sequenced in a study of T cells after yellow fever vaccination. MiXCR was run by TCRdb on the 5' RACE reads, yielding one entry per CDR3 protein. The table includes some 300,000 distinct CDR3 sequences, less than 9.5% detected once. The material was CD4+ T cells sorted from PBMCs, obtained 5 days after the yellow fever booster vaccination. The source of these receptors is a man younger than 35 who received the YFV17D yellow fever vaccine.

The V call is TRBV10-3, the J call TRBJ2-1; TRBD2 agrees at 12 bases. The ends lost 2 bases at V and 5 bases at J; junction bases unmatched: 4. The CDR3 sequence is 16 residues long. The germline CDR1 and CDR2 sequences are ENHRY and SYGVKD. The CDR3 region has the DNA TGTGCCATCAGTGAGCGGGGGACTAGCGGGCACAATGAGCAGTTCTTC. Translation: CAISERGTSGHNEQFF.

The chain employs TRBV6-6 and TRBJ2-5; tentative D call: TRBD2 (7 bases). Germline V lookup: CDR1 MNHNY, CDR2 SVGAGI (reference sequence). The CDR3 loop spans 14 amino acids. V was shortened by 0 bases and J by 7 bases, with 12 bases between the two germline ends. CDR3 nucleotide sequence: TGTGCCAGCAGTTACTCCGAGGGGGGGGGGACCCAGTACTTC. Translating it yields CASSYSEGGGTQYF.

This clonotype was detected only a few times. This chain joins TRBV12-3 or TRBV12-4 and TRBJ1-5, with D uncertain. This CDR3 spans 14 amino acids. Trimming pared 3 bases from V and 4 bases from J, leaving 10 bases between. The CDR3 region has the DNA TGTGCCAGCAGTTTGGGGTTTCGAAATCAGCCCCAGCATTTT. Translated, it gives CASSLGFRNQPQHF.

This clonotype was detected only a few times. The J gene is TRBJ1-2, the V gene TRBV7-3, with 7 bases fitting TRBD1. V trimming: 1 base; J trimming: 8 bases; junction bases outside the gene matches: 7. The CDR3 extends over 14 amino acids. The germline CDR1 and CDR2 sequences are SGHTA and FQGTGA. This chain's CDR3 is CASSLNRGMEGYTF. The CDR3 DNA reads TGTGCCAGCAGCTTAAACAGGGGAATGGAGGGCTACACCTTC.

This clonotype turned up a few times. This chain joins TRBV9 and TRBJ2-7, with a weak D call TRBD2 (5 bases). The length of the CDR3 is 14 residues. The germline V and J ends were trimmed by 0 bases and 3 bases, with 10 bases remaining between them. The germline V gene has CDR1 SGDLS and CDR2 YYNGEE. The CDR3 here is CASSVASGNYEQYF. Here the CDR3 DNA reads TGTGCCAGCAGCGTAGCATCGGGGAACTACGAGCAGTACTTC. The whole variable domain, remainder taken from reference TRBV9 and TRBJ2-7, is DSGVTQTPKHLITATGQRVTLRCSPRSGDLSVYWYQQSLDQGLQFLIQYYNGEERAKGNILERFSAQQFPDLHSELNLSSLELGDSALYFCASSVASGNYEQYFGPGTRLTVT.

Many counts were recorded for this clonotype. The genes are TRBV18 and TRBJ2-3; weak D call: TRBD2 (5 bases). Trimming shortened V by 8 bases and J by 6 bases, and 18 bases separated the two germline ends. There are 14 residues in the CDR3. Germline loops: CDR1 KGHSH, CDR2 LQKENI. CDR3 in amino acids: CASAISGRSDTQYF. The CDR3 DNA follows: TGTGCCAGCGCAATAAGCGGCCGCTCGGATACGCAGTATTTT.

This clonotype appeared a few times. The chain uses TRBV9 and TRBJ2-5; 7 nucleotides line up with TRBD2. V dropped 4 bases and J dropped 4; count of bases not matched to a gene: 10. The CDR3 is made up of 15 amino acids. The germline V gene has CDR1 SGDLS and CDR2 YYNGEE. CDR3 DNA: TGTGCCAGCAGCTCTAACGGGCTAGCGGCAGAGACCCAGTACTTC. This encodes CASSSNGLAAETQYF.

V and J are TRBV7-9 and TRBJ2-5; D is unclear. Germline V gene lookup returns CDR1 SEHNR and CDR2 FQNEAQ (reference sequence). Trimming left V 5 bases short and J 3 bases short, with 13 bases between. This CDR3 contains 14 residues. Here the CDR3 DNA reads TGTGCCAGCAGCAGCCGGGTTGAGAAAGAGACCCAGTACTTC. It is translated as CASSSRVEKETQYF.

This clonotype was picked up many times. The chain's CDR3 is CASSPGQGATYEQYV. DNA for the CDR3: TGTGCCAGCAGTCCAGGACAGGGGGCTACCTACGAGCAGTACGTC. The V and J genes are TRBV12-3 or TRBV12-4 and TRBJ2-7, with 11 positions matching TRBD1. The CDR3 spans 15 residues. V lost 5 bases to trimming and J lost 2 bases; unmatched junction nucleotides: 5.

The V and J genes are TRBV7-3 and TRBJ2-2, with D maybe TRBD1 (5 bases). Germline values: CDR1 SGHTA, CDR2 FQGTGA. V lost 4 bases to trimming and J lost 3 bases, with 12 bases between them. The CDR3 loop spans 15 amino acids. CDR3 sequence (DNA): TGTGCCAGCAGCTGGCCTACCAGGGACACCGGGGAGCTGTTTTTT. Translating it yields CASSWPTRDTGELFF.

This clonotype was observed a few times. V and J are TRBV27 and TRBJ2-5; no clear D. Germline V CDR1 and CDR2: MNHEY, SMNVEV (reference sequence). The CDR3 covers 13 residues. Trimming shortened V by 5 bases and J by 2 bases, and 9 bases separated the two germline ends. The CDR3 protein is CASSRTSQETQYF. The CDR3 DNA follows: TGTGCCAGCAGTCGAACATCGCAAGAGACCCAGTACTTC.